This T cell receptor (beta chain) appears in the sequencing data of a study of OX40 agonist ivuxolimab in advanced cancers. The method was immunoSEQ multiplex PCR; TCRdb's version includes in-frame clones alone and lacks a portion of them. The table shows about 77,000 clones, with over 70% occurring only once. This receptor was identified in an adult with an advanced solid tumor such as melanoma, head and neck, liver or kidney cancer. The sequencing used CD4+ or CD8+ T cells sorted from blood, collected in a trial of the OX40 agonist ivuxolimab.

CDR3 nucleotides: TGTGCCAGCAGCTTAACTTGGGACTACAGCTCCTACAATGAGCAGTTCTTC. Translated: CASSLTWDYSSYNEQFF. The rearrangement links TRBV7-9 to TRBJ2-1; 7 bases agree with TRBD2. From germline, CDR1 is SEHNR and CDR2 FQNEAQ (reference sequence). Trimming took 2 bases from V and 0 from J; bases not matched to a gene: 7. The CDR3 is made up of 17 amino acids.